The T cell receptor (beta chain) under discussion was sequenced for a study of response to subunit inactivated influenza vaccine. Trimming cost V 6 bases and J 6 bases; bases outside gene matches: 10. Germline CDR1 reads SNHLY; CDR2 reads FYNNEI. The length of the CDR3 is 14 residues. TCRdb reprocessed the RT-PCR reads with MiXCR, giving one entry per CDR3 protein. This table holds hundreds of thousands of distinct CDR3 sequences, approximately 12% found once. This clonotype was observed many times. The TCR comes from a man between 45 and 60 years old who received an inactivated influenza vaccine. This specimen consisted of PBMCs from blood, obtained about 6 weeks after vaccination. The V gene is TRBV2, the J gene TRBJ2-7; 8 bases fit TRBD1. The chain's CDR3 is CASRYRQGIIEQYF. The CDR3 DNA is TGTGCCAGCAGATACCGACAGGGGATAATCGAGCAGTACTTC. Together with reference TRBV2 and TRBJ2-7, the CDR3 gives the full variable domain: EPEVTQTPSHQVTQMGQEVILRCVPISNHLYFYWYRQILGQKVEFLVSFYNNEISEKSEIFDDQFSVERPDGSNFTLKIRSTKLEDSAMYFCASRYRQGIIEQYFGPGTRLTVT.